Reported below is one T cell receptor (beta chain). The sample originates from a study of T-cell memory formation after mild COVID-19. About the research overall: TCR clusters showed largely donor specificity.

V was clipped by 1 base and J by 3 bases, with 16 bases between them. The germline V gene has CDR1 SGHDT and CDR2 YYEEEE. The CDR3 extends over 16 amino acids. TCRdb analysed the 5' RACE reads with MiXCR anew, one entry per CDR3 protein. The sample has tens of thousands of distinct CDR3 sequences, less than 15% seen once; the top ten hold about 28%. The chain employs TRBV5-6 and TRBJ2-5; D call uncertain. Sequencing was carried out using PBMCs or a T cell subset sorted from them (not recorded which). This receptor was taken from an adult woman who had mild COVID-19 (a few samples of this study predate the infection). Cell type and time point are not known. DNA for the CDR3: TGTGCCAGCAGCTTGAACGGCATGGCGATAGAAGAGACCCAGTACTTC. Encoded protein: CASSLNGMAIEETQYF.